The text below deals with one TCR beta chain. This sample was taken from a study of cytomegalovirus exposure and HLA in healthy donors. The PCR had 60 Vbeta and 13 Jbeta primers. The assay was immunoSEQ multiplex PCR, and TCRdb's table has in-frame clones only and misses some. The data contain 95,000 to 150,000 clones, approximately 79% of them singletons. The sample consisted of PBMCs. The source is a man aged 25 to 45 in good health and CMV-seronegative.

CDR3 region: CASSLDGIYNYGYTF. The DNA of the CDR3 is TGTGCCAGCAGCTTGGACGGGATTTATAACTATGGCTACACCTTC. V is TRBV5-5 and J is TRBJ1-2; D call uncertain. V was cut by 0 bases and J by 1 base, with 10 bases left in between. The germline V gene has CDR1 SGHKS and CDR2 YYEKEE (reference sequence). The CDR3 extends over 15 amino acids.